This T cell receptor (beta chain) was recovered during a study of blood T cell repertoires in COVID-19. Libraries were prepared by immunoSEQ multiplex PCR; TCRdb keeps only in-frame clonotypes and omits some of them. The data contain approximately 300,000 clones, more than 75% of them singletons. The germline gives CDR1 SGHTA, CDR2 FQGNSA. With 2 bases clipped from V and 6 bases from J, the junction kept 4 bases outside the gene matches. The CDR3 is 14 residues long. Clinical history reported by participants formed the basis on which cohorts were assigned. Recovery among Cohort 3 donors was established by two negative PCRs, clearance, or symptom resolution.

The material sequenced was PBMCs or T cells enriched from blood (not recorded which). The TCR sequence derives from a man in his 60s who had recovered from COVID-19. This chain links TRBV7-2 with TRBJ2-1; 7 bases match TRBD2. CDR3 in amino acids: CASSLPGLLNEQFF. CDR3 DNA: TGTGCCAGCAGCTTACCGGGACTACTCAATGAGCAGTTCTTC.